This TCR beta chain was documented in a study of CD4 and CD8 cells across lung adenocarcinoma regions. This CDR3 comprises 14 residues. Trimming cost V 4 bases and J 4 bases, with 14 bases left between them. CDR1 and CDR2 from the germline V gene are SGHDT and YYEEEE. A single record per CDR3 protein comes from TCRdb applying MiXCR to the PCR reads. Of about 16,000 distinct CDR3 sequences detected, 55% appear once; the ten largest clones hold approximately 32%. Material: CD8+ T cells from the center of a lung tumor. The receptor comes from a female donor with lung adenocarcinoma. The CD4 and CD8 labels of this study may be unreliable. The V gene is TRBV5-6, the J gene TRBJ1-2, with D hard to call. CDR3 loop: CASSPFSGIYGYTF. As DNA, the CDR3 is TGTGCCAGCAGCCCCTTCTCGGGCATCTATGGCTACACCTTC.